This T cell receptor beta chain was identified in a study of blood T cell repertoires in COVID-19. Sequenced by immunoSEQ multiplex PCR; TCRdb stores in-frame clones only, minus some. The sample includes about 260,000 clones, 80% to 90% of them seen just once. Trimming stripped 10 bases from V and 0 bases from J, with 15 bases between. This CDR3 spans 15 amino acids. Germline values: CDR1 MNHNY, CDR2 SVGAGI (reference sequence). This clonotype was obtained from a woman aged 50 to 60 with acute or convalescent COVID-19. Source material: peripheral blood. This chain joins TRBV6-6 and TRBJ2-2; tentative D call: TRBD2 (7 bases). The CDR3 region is CATKWGGANTGELFF. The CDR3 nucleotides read TGTGCCACCAAGTGGGGGGGCGCGAACACCGGGGAGCTGTTTTTT.